The 4 T cell receptor beta chains below all came from one sample that was sequenced in a study of blood T cells in healthy people across ages. Using a J-beta primer mix together with a sample-barcoded 5' primer, a second PCR was run for roughly 6 to 12 cycles. TCRdb reprocessed the 5' RACE reads via MiXCR and lists one record per CDR3 protein. The sample lists roughly 1,000,000 distinct CDR3 sequences, around 27% occurring once. Another study also made use of these data, one on T cells of mothers and their children.

Sequenced: blood. All receptors derive from a girl under 10 years old in good health.

The chain recombines TRBV9 with TRBJ2-1; TRBD2 matches at 10 bases. Looked up from germline, CDR1 is SGDLS and CDR2 is YYNGEE. The length of the CDR3 is 15 residues. The V and J ends lost 8 bases and 7 bases, in that order; junction bases with no gene match: 12. The CDR3: CASKLLAGDLNEQFF. The CDR3 nucleotides are TGTGCCAGTAAGCTTCTAGCGGGGGACCTTAATGAGCAGTTCTTC.

The gene calls are TRBV28 and TRBJ2-5, with a weak D call TRBD2 (6 bases). Looked up from germline, CDR1 is MDHEN and CDR2 is SYDVKM. Trimming left V 6 bases short and J 3 bases short, with 23 bases between. The CDR3 contains 17 residues. The CDR3 sequence is CASSPPPRGVGEETQYF. CDR3 nucleotide sequence: TGTGCCAGCAGCCCCCCCCCCCGCGGGGTTGGAGAAGAGACCCAGTACTTC. The variable domain in full, with the rest retrieved from reference TRBV28 and TRBJ2-5, is DVKVTQSSRYLVKRTGEKVFLECVQDMDHENMFWYRQDPGLGLRLIYFSYDVKMKEKGDIPEGYSVSREKKERFSLILESASTNQTSMYLCASSPPPRGVGEETQYFGPGTRLLVL.

This rearrangement joins TRBV27 to TRBJ1-1, with D perhaps matching TRBD1 (6 bases). The germline gives CDR1 MNHEY, CDR2 SMNVEV (reference sequence). Trimming took off 5 bases at V and 5 bases at J, with 18 bases between the two ends. The CDR3 loop spans 15 amino acids. CDR3 nucleotide sequence: TGTGCCAGCAGTCCCCTAGGGGGGCCGGGGACTGAAGCTTTCTTT. This encodes CASSPLGGPGTEAFF.

V usage is TRBV5-5 and J usage is TRBJ1-2; D is uncertain. The V end lost 4 bases, the J end lost 2 bases, and 15 bases lay between the germline ends. The CDR3 spans 15 residues. Looked up from germline, CDR1 is SGHKS and CDR2 is YYEKEE (reference sequence). This CDR3 reads CASSAIRFENYGYTF. The CDR3 DNA is TGTGCCAGCAGCGCTATTAGATTTGAGAACTATGGCTACACCTTC.